This T cell receptor (beta chain) was documented in a study of OX40 agonist ivuxolimab in advanced cancers. Study as a whole: As their treatment, patients were administered ivuxolimab, an agonistic anti-OX40 (CD134) antibody. General study findings and limits: Which antigen the expanded peripheral T cells recognized is unknown. More expanded clones were found, on average, in CD8+ than in CD4+ T cells.

Points on this clone: Its antigen is not known.

The assay was immunoSEQ multiplex PCR, and TCRdb's table has in-frame clones only and misses some. The table lists over 70,000 clones, 85% to 90% of them singletons. This receptor was obtained from an adult with an advanced solid tumor such as melanoma, head and neck, liver or kidney cancer. Here the sequenced sample was CD4+ or CD8+ T cells sorted from blood, taken in a trial of the OX40 agonist ivuxolimab.

As DNA, the CDR3 is TGTGCCAGCAGGAATGATAGAGCGGGGCCGTACGAGCAGTACTTC. Its translation: CASRNDRAGPYEQYF. The chain carries TRBV2 and TRBJ2-7; 7 bases map to TRBD2. V shed 6 bases, J shed 4 bases, and the junction held 12 bases outside the gene matches. Germline V CDR1 and CDR2: SNHLY, FYNNEI. This CDR3 comprises 15 residues.